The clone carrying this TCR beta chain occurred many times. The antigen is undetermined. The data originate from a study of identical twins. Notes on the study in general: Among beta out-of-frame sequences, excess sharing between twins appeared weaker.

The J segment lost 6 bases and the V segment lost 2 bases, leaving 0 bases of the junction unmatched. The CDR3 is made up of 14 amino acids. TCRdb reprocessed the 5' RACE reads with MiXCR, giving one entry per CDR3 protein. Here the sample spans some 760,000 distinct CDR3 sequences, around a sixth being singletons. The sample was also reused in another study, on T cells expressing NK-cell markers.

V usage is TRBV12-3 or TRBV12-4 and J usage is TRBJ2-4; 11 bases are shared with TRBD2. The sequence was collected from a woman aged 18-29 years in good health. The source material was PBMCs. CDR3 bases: TGTGCCAGCAGTTTAACTAGCGGGAGAAACATTCAGTACTTC. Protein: CASSLTSGRNIQYF.